Listed below are T cell receptor beta chains from one sample, sequenced in a study of control samples from healthy donors and cancer patients. Repertoires were generated with immunoSEQ multiplex PCR, while TCRdb's copy carries only in-frame clones and drops some. The table includes about 110,000 clones, roughly 90% detected once. The material sequenced was PBMCs. All receptors come from a woman in her sixties or seventies with lung cancer. The CDR3 runs from the conserved cysteine through the conserved F or W. A D gene is named only where the DNA matches it firmly. Some rows have no size entry. The others give once, few or many, or a class for an expanded clone.

.,TRBV28,TRBJ1-4,.,TGTGCCAGCAGCACAGGCCAGGGCTGGGGTCCTAATGAAAAACTGTTTTTT,CASSTGQGWGPNEKLFF
.,TRBV27,TRBJ2-1,.,TGTGCCAGCAGTTTATTTGGACGCTTTAGGTTCAACGGTGAGCAGTTCTTC,CASSLFGRFRFNGEQFF
TRBD2,TRBV19,TRBJ2-3,.,TGTGCCACTCGGACTAGCGATCGCACAGATACGCAGTATTTT,CATRTSDRTDTQYF
TRBD1,TRBV11-2,TRBJ1-1,.,TGTGCCAGCAGCTTAGATGTGTCCAGGGGGCGTAACACTGAAGCTTTCTTT,CASSLDVSRGRNTEAFF
TRBD1,TRBV6-5,TRBJ2-7,.,TGTGCCAGCGGGGACAGGGAGTCCTACGAGCAGTACTTC,CASGDRESYEQYF
.,TRBV20-1,TRBJ1-2,.,TGCAGTGCTACGCAGGGTGAGGGCTACACCTTC,CSATQGEGYTF
.,TRBV4-2,TRBJ2-1,.,TGTGCCAGCAGCCAAGACGGATCCGGCGAGCAGTTCTTC,CASSQDGSGEQFF
.,TRBV28,TRBJ1-6,.,TGTGCCAGCAGCTCGTCCTATAATTCACCCCTCCACTTT,CASSSSYNSPLHF
TRBD1,TRBV9,TRBJ2-7,once,TGTGCCAGCAGCTCAGGACAGGGTGTCTACGAGCAGTACTTC,CASSSGQGVYEQYF
TRBD1,TRBV5-1,TRBJ1-3,.,TGCGCCAGCAGCGCGACCGGGACAGGTGTTTCTGGAAACACCATATATTTT,CASSATGTGVSGNTIYF
.,TRBV11-3,TRBJ2-2,.,TGTGCCAGCAGCTTGGGCGGCAGTTCGAACACCGGGGAGCTGTTTTTT,CASSLGGSSNTGELFF
.,TRBV9,TRBJ1-1,.,TGTGCCAGCAGCGTGACGGACAGCACTGAAGCTTTCTTT,CASSVTDSTEAFF
.,TRBV12-3/TRBV12-4,TRBJ1-1,.,TGTGCCAGCAACGAGGGAAGTACTGAAGCTTTCTTT,CASNEGSTEAFF
.,TRBV19,TRBJ1-2,.,TGTGCCAGTAGTTCACAAATCCGGGCAAGTGGCTACACCTTC,CASSSQIRASGYTF
TRBD1,TRBV5-1,TRBJ1-4,.,TGCGCCAGCAGCGCCGGGACAGGGGCGACGAATGAAAAACTGTTTTTT,CASSAGTGATNEKLFF
.,TRBV2,TRBJ1-1,.,TGTGCCAGCAGTCCCCGCGGAGGGATGAACACTGAAGCTTTCTTT,CASSPRGGMNTEAFF
TRBD1,TRBV19,TRBJ1-2,.,TGTGCCAGTAGTATGACAGGGTCCAACTATGGCTACACCTTC,CASSMTGSNYGYTF
TRBD1,TRBV19,TRBJ1-2,.,TGTGCCAGTAGGGCGACAGGGTTGGCCTATGGCTACACCTTC,CASRATGLAYGYTF
TRBD2,TRBV6-6,TRBJ2-5,.,TGTGCCAGCAGGCGACTAGCGGGAGGGCCGGGAGAGACCCAGTACTTC,CASRRLAGGPGETQYF
.,TRBV19,TRBJ1-2,.,TGTGCCAGTACCCCTAACCAGGCAGGCACCATAAAGTTTAACTATGGCTACACCTTC,CASTPNQAGTIKFNYGYTF
TRBD1,TRBV7-8,TRBJ2-5,.,TGTGCCAGCAGCTTACAGGGGGCCTATAAGGGTTTCGCAGGGGAGACCCAGTACTTC,CASSLQGAYKGFAGETQYF
.,TRBV19,TRBJ1-6,.,TGTGCCAGTAGTATAGATATCGGATATGGGAGCTCCTATAATTCACCCCTCCACTTT,CASSIDIGYGSSYNSPLHF
TRBD2,TRBV4-1,TRBJ2-1,.,TGCGCCAGCAGCCAAGTAGATCTAGCGGCGTACAATGAGCAGTTCTTC,CASSQVDLAAYNEQFF
.,TRBV4-3,TRBJ2-7,.,TGCGCCAGCAGCCAAGAAGTGGTAGGCCGGAGAGTAGGGAGCTCCTACGAGCAGTACTTC,CASSQEVVGRRVGSSYEQYF
TRBD1,TRBV6-1,TRBJ1-5,.,TGTGCCAGCAGTGAAGCGACAGGGTTGGGTCAGCCCCAGCATTTT,CASSEATGLGQPQHF
.,TRBV21-1,TRBJ2-7,once,TGTGCCAGCATCCCGACAACCTACGAGCAGTACTTC,CASIPTTYEQYF
.,TRBV7-2,TRBJ1-2,.,TGTGCCAGCAGCTCACCGTTGGGTAACTATGGCTACACCTTC,CASSSPLGNYGYTF
.,TRBV7-6,TRBJ2-1,.,TGTGCCAGCAGCTTAGTATCGGCGGGAACCTCCTACAATGAGCAGTTCTTC,CASSLVSAGTSYNEQFF
.,TRBV12-3/TRBV12-4,TRBJ2-2,.,TGTGCCAGCAGTTTCCGGGGCACCGGGGAGCTGTTTTTT,CASSFRGTGELFF
TRBD2,TRBV19,TRBJ2-1,.,TGTGCCAGTAGTTCGGGCCTTGGGGGAGGGTTAAATGAGCAGTTCTTC,CASSSGLGGGLNEQFF
TRBD2,TRBV5-4,TRBJ2-3,.,TGTGCCAGCAGCGCACTAGCGGGGCCTTCTCCTAGCACAGATACGCAGTATTTT,CASSALAGPSPSTDTQYF
TRBD1,TRBV18,TRBJ1-2,once,TGTGCCAGCTCACCACGGGCAGGGGGGGACTATGGCTACACCTTC,CASSPRAGGDYGYTF
.,TRBV27,TRBJ1-6,once,TGTGCCAGCAGTTTATCTTCCCAGGGGCTCAATTCACCCCTCCACTTT,CASSLSSQGLNSPLHF
TRBD2,TRBV6-2/TRBV6-3,TRBJ2-3,.,TGTGCCAGCAGTCCGACTAGCGGGGGGCTCAGCACAGATACGCAGTATTTT,CASSPTSGGLSTDTQYF
TRBD1,TRBV5-1,TRBJ2-7,.,TGCGCCAGCAGCTCAAGGACAGGGAGGTCCTCCTACGAGCAGTACTTC,CASSSRTGRSSYEQYF
TRBD1,TRBV3-1/TRBV3-2,TRBJ1-3,.,TGTGCCAGCAGCCATATGGACAGGTCTTCCTCTGGAAACACCATATATTTT,CASSHMDRSSSGNTIYF
.,TRBV6-2/TRBV6-3,TRBJ2-7,.,TGTGCCAGCAGTCGGGCCAGTTCCTACGAGCAGTACTTC,CASSRASSYEQYF
.,TRBV27,TRBJ2-1,.,TGTGCCAGCAGCAGACAGGCCGTGAACAATGAGCAGTTCTTC,CASSRQAVNNEQFF
.,TRBV24-1,TRBJ2-3,.,TGTGCCACGGGGGCAGGAGGGGAAACGCAGTATTTT,CATGAGGETQYF
TRBD1,TRBV6-5,TRBJ1-1,.,TGTGCCAGCAGACGAGGGACAGGCACTGAAGCTTTCTTT,CASRRGTGTEAFF
.,TRBV12-5,TRBJ1-3,.,TGTGCTAGTGGACTTTTCACCGGCCTCTCTGGAAACACCATATATTTT,CASGLFTGLSGNTIYF
.,TRBV3-1/TRBV3-2,TRBJ1-5,.,TGTGCCAGCAGCCAAGAATCGGGTTATAATCAGCCCCAGCATTTT,CASSQESGYNQPQHF
.,TRBV7-8,TRBJ2-1,.,TGTGCCAGCAGCTTAGGGCCGGCATACTTATACAATGAGCAGTTCTTC,CASSLGPAYLYNEQFF
.,TRBV4-3,TRBJ2-6,.,TGCGCCAGCAGCCAAGCGGGGGCCTCTGGGGCCAACGTCCTGACTTTC,CASSQAGASGANVLTF
.,TRBV6-1,TRBJ1-2,.,TGTGCCAGCAGGGAAGGGGCATTTTATGGCTACACCTTC,CASREGAFYGYTF
TRBD1,TRBV6-6,TRBJ2-7,once,TGTGCCAGCAGTTATGGCCGGGCAGGGGGCGACGAGCAGTACTTC,CASSYGRAGGDEQYF
TRBD2,TRBV7-6,TRBJ2-7,.,TGTGCCAGCAGCTTAGCCCCGGGACTAGCGGGGAGAACGCTTTCCTACGAGCAGTACTTC,CASSLAPGLAGRTLSYEQYF
TRBD1,TRBV6-1,TRBJ2-7,.,TGTGCCAGCAGTGAATTGACCGGGACAGCAAACTACGAGCAGTACTTC,CASSELTGTANYEQYF
.,TRBV11-2,TRBJ2-1,.,TGTGCCAGCAGCTCCTCGGCGGGCGGGATTTACAATGAGCAGTTCTTC,CASSSSAGGIYNEQFF
TRBD2,TRBV4-1,TRBJ2-1,.,TGCGCCAGCAGCCTTCTAGCGGGAGGTCTCAGCAATGAGCAGTTCTTC,CASSLLAGGLSNEQFF